This TCR beta chain is drawn from a study of shared clonotypes between healthy human individuals. General study points: Compared with clonotypes that all four donors shared, non-shared clonotypes had lower generation probabilities.

Original analysis: Filtering differed since immunoSEQ provided only junctions, with no quality scores. TCRdb keeps only in-frame clones here, not all; method: immunoSEQ multiplex PCR. The V and J calls and the clone size are those of that table, but D and trimming were determined from the DNA. There are roughly 570,000 clones in the sample; about 98% occur only once, and 0.3% lies in the top ten. Note on this clone: What it recognizes is unknown.

The naive CD8 fraction comprised CD45RO-negative cells positively selected for CCR7 and excluded terminally differentiated effector memory CD45RA+ cells. Adult Caucasians living in Nashville, Tennessee made up all of the donors. The CDR3 is made up of 13 amino acids. V dropped 4 bases and J dropped 6; count of bases not matched to a gene: 4. CDR1 is MGHDK and CDR2 is SYGVNS in the germline V gene. The sequence came from a man aged 25 to 45 in good health. The specimen was naive CD8+ T cells sorted from blood. V gene TRBV25-1 combines with J gene TRBJ2-7, with 9 nucleotides matching TRBD2. The chain's CDR3 is CASSVSSGIEQYF. For the CDR3, the DNA is TGTGCCAGCAGTGTCTCTAGCGGGATCGAGCAGTACTTC.